One sample yielded the 29 T cell receptor beta chains listed below, sequenced in a study of blood T cell repertoires in COVID-19. Libraries were prepared by immunoSEQ multiplex PCR; TCRdb keeps only in-frame clonotypes and omits some of them. The table has hundreds of thousands of clones, roughly four fifths seen once; the top ten hold roughly 5%. The sequenced sample was PBMCs or T cells enriched from blood (not recorded which). These receptors were obtained from a woman aged 50 to 65 who had been exposed to COVID-19.

The rearrangement joins TRBV18 to TRBJ2-6; 9 bases match TRBD1. Trimming took 5 bases from V and 2 from J; bases not matched to a gene: 10. Germline-derived CDR1 and CDR2 are KGHSH and LQKENI. This CDR3 is 18 amino acids long. As DNA, the CDR3 is TGTGCCAGCTCAGACTACAGGGGGCCTCTCCCTGGGGCCAACGTCCTGACTTTC. Translating it yields CASSDYRGPLPGANVLTF.

This clone was observed a single time. V is TRBV5-1 and J is TRBJ1-2; TRBD1 matches 7 bases. CDR3 length: 15 amino acids. Trimming cost V 1 base and J 7 bases; bases outside gene matches: 10. Per germline, CDR1 SGHRS and CDR2 YFSETQ. The CDR3 is CASSLRSGGLSGYTF. The CDR3 DNA is TGCGCCAGCAGCTTGAGGTCAGGGGGGCTGAGTGGCTACACCTTC.

V and J are TRBV30 and TRBJ1-5; 9 bases are shared with TRBD1. V dropped 7 bases and J dropped 6; count of bases not matched to a gene: 4. The CDR3 is made up of 12 amino acids. Germline loops: CDR1 GTSNPN, CDR2 SVGIG (reference sequence). CDR3 sequence reads: CAFRQGGQPQHF. The CDR3 nucleotides are TGTGCCTTCCGACAGGGGGGTCAGCCCCAGCATTTT.

The V call is TRBV27, the J call TRBJ1-4; D remains ambiguous. Germline V gene lookup returns CDR1 MNHEY and CDR2 SMNVEV (reference sequence). The CDR3 is made up of 14 amino acids. The V end was cut by 4 bases, the J end by 2 bases, with 8 bases between. The CDR3 sequence: CASSSGGTNEKLFF. CDR3 sequence (DNA): TGTGCCAGCAGTTCGGGCGGGACTAATGAAAAACTGTTTTTT. Combining the CDR3 with reference TRBV27 and TRBJ1-4 gives the whole variable domain EAQVTQNPRYLITVTGKKLTVTCSQNMNHEYMSWYRQDPGLGLRQIYYSMNVEVTDKGDVPEGYKVSRKEKRNFPLILESPSPNQTSLYFCASSSGGTNEKLFFGSGTQLSVL.

This clone was recorded a few times. J is TRBJ1-5 and V is TRBV5-3; D is undetermined. TRBV5-3 is an ORF for which the function is uncertain. This CDR3 contains 15 residues. V was pared by 4 bases and J by 7 bases, with 18 bases between. The CDR3 DNA reads as TGTGCCAGAAGCGCTGCAAAGCGGGTTCGCCAGCCCCAGCATTTT. As protein: CARSAAKRVRQPQHF.

The CDR3 sequence is CASSPQGQPTDTQYF. CDR3 coding DNA: TGTGCCAGCTCACCCCAGGGACAGCCCACAGATACGCAGTATTTT. This sequence joins TRBV18 and TRBJ2-3; 7 bases are a match to TRBD1. The CDR3 contains 15 residues. Germline V gives CDR1 KGHSH, CDR2 LQKENI. V shed 3 bases, J shed 2 bases, and the junction held 5 bases outside the gene matches.

The chain carries TRBV9 and TRBJ1-1; 7 positions match TRBD1. V lost 9 bases, J lost 0 bases, and 17 bases stayed unmatched. This CDR3 region has 17 residues. Per germline, CDR1 SGDLS and CDR2 YYNGEE. CDR3: CATYFRGQSPMNTEAFF. CDR3 in DNA: TGTGCCACTTATTTTAGGGGGCAGTCGCCAATGAACACTGAAGCTTTCTTT.

V is TRBV30 and J is TRBJ1-1, with D perhaps matching TRBD1 (5 bases). The V end lost 0 bases, the J end lost 4 bases, and 18 bases lay between the germline ends. CDR1 GTSNPN and CDR2 SVGIG come from the germline V gene (reference sequence). The CDR3 extends over 16 amino acids. The DNA of the CDR3 is TGTGCCTGGAGTGTAACCCCCCCGCAGGGTCCCACTGAAGCTTTCTTT. Encoded protein: CAWSVTPPQGPTEAFF.

The rearrangement links TRBV4-3 to TRBJ2-3, with D unresolved. The CDR3 has 13 amino acids. From germline, CDR1 is LGHNA and CDR2 YSLEER. The germline V and J ends were trimmed by 0 bases and 10 bases, with 11 bases remaining between them. CDR3 bases: TGCGCCAGCAGCCAAGATCACAGTTTCCCGCAGTATTTT. This sequence encodes CASSQDHSFPQYF.

This chain connects TRBV18 to TRBJ2-1; possible D gene TRBD1, 5 bases. Germline loops: CDR1 KGHSH, CDR2 LQKENI. Between the trimmed V and J ends, which lost 6 bases and 4 bases, there was a span of 13 bases. The CDR3 length is 14 residues. CDR3 in amino acids: CASSPDSLYNEQFF. The DNA for the CDR3 is TGTGCCAGCTCGCCAGACAGCCTTTACAATGAGCAGTTCTTC.

The V call is TRBV19, the J call TRBJ1-2; possible D gene TRBD1, 6 bases. CDR1 is LNHDA, CDR2 SQIVND, per germline (reference sequence). The V gene lost 10 bases and the J gene lost 8 bases, with 23 bases spanning the gap. The CDR3 totals 14 residues. The CDR3 DNA follows: TGTGCCAAAAACCGGACAGAACCGATGGGAGGCTACACCTTC. Its protein product is CAKNRTEPMGGYTF.

J is TRBJ2-5 and V is TRBV18; 9 positions agree with TRBD1. Germline V CDR1 and CDR2: KGHSH, LQKENI. Trimming removed 3 bases from V and 4 bases from J; junction bases left unmatched: 3. There are 14 residues in the CDR3. CDR3 DNA sequence: TGTGCCAGCTCACCTCGACAGGGGGTAGAGACCCAGTACTTC. It translates to CASSPRQGVETQYF.

V is TRBV7-9 and J is TRBJ1-1, with D uncertain. Germline CDR1 SEHNR, CDR2 FQNEAQ (reference sequence). CDR3 length equals 15 residues. V was shortened by 7 bases and J by 2 bases, with 17 bases between the two germline ends. CDR3 DNA sequence: TGTGCCAGCATCCTTGACAACGGCCTCAACACTGAAGCTTTCTTT. It yields the protein CASILDNGLNTEAFF.

J is TRBJ2-1 and V is TRBV6-5; TRBD1 matches at 8 bases. In germline, CDR1 is MNHEY, CDR2 SVGAGI. The CDR3 has 14 residues. V shed 4 bases, J shed 7 bases, and the junction held 6 bases outside the gene matches. The CDR3: CASSLDRAGNEQFF. The CDR3 nucleotides read TGTGCCAGCAGTTTGGACAGGGCTGGGAATGAGCAGTTCTTC.

V usage is TRBV12-3 or TRBV12-4 and J usage is TRBJ1-1, with 10 bases identical to TRBD1. The trim removed 5 bases at V and 9 bases at J, leaving 3 bases unmatched. The length of the CDR3 is 12 residues. CDR3 region: CASSRDRGKAFF. CDR3 sequence (DNA): TGTGCCAGCAGTCGGGACAGGGGTAAAGCTTTCTTT.

This clone has just one count. The chain couples TRBV3-1 (or the pseudogene TRBV3-2) to TRBJ2-2, with 8 bases aligning to TRBD1. Germline V CDR1 and CDR2: LGHDT, YNNKEL (reference sequence). This CDR3 has 16 residues. J was trimmed by 6 bases and V by 4 bases; bases with no gene match: 10. CDR3 nucleotide sequence: TGTGCCAGCAGCCTTGGGACAGGTATATACCCCGGGGAGCTGTTTTTT. Translation gives CASSLGTGIYPGELFF.

This clone was detected a few times. The chain recombines TRBV7-9 with TRBJ2-3, with D perhaps matching TRBD2 (6 bases). The V gene lost 3 bases and the J gene lost 2 bases, with 9 bases spanning the gap. The CDR3 has 14 amino acids. CDR1 is SEHNR and CDR2 is FQNEAQ in the germline V gene (reference sequence). The CDR3 nucleotides read TGTGCCAGCAGCTTGGGCGGGATCACAGATACGCAGTATTTT. Protein: CASSLGGITDTQYF.

V gene TRBV12-3 or TRBV12-4 combines with J gene TRBJ1-1; a weak D match, TRBD1 (5 bases). This CDR3 is built from 13 residues. Trimming took off 6 bases at V and 0 bases at J, with 8 bases between the two ends. CDR3 DNA sequence: TGTGCCAGCAGGACGACAGTGAACACTGAAGCTTTCTTT. Protein: CASRTTVNTEAFF.

This sequence joins TRBV4-2 and TRBJ2-7; 8 nucleotides match TRBD2. The CDR3 is 17 residues long. Germline V gene sequence: CDR1 LGHNA, CDR2 YNFKEQ. J was trimmed by 6 bases and V by 0 bases; bases with no gene match: 13. CDR3 bases: TGTGCCAGCAGCCAAGACGAGGCGGGGGGACCTTCGGGCGAGCAGTACTTC. It specifies CASSQDEAGGPSGEQYF.

The chain employs TRBV9 and TRBJ1-1; no clear D. Per the germline V gene, CDR1 is SGDLS and CDR2 is YYNGEE. The CDR3 totals 13 residues. V was pared by 0 bases and J by 5 bases, with 8 bases between. The CDR3 reads CASSVGSRTEAFF. In DNA form, the CDR3 reads TGTGCCAGCAGCGTAGGGAGTCGAACTGAAGCTTTCTTT.

A single count supports this clone. This chain joins TRBV7-2 and TRBJ2-7; D unclear. V shed 3 bases and J shed 4 bases, with 16 bases lying between them. This CDR3 is 15 amino acids long. CDR1 and CDR2 (germline): SGHTA, FQGNSA. Written as DNA, the CDR3 is TGTGCCAGCAGCTTGCGCGGCAACCCCGGTTACGAGCAGTACTTC. It is translated as CASSLRGNPGYEQYF. The variable domain in full, with the rest retrieved from reference TRBV7-2 and TRBJ2-7, is GAGVSQSPSNKVTEKGKDVELRCDPISGHTALYWYRQSLGQGLEFLIYFQGNSAPDKSGLPSDRFSAERTGGSVSTLTIQRTQQEDSAVYLCASSLRGNPGYEQYFGPGTRLTVT.

This clone was seen just once. The chain has TRBV19 and TRBJ1-5, with unresolved D. V gave up 3 bases and J gave up 7 bases, with 13 bases separating them. There are 14 residues in the CDR3. Germline V lookup: CDR1 LNHDA, CDR2 SQIVND (reference sequence). This CDR3 is CASSIGGRGQPQHF. In DNA, the CDR3 is TGTGCCAGTAGTATTGGAGGGCGTGGGCAGCCCCAGCATTTT.

A remark on this clone: One junction end does not reproduce the germline sequence, and a read error may be involved. DNA for the CDR3: TGTGCCAGCAGCCTAGAGCGGGGTTTCACCGGGGAGCTGTTTTTT. Its protein is CASSLERGFTGELFF. V and J are TRBV11-2 and TRBJ2-2; 7 positions match TRBD2. This CDR3 is built from 15 residues. From germline, CDR1 is SGHAT and CDR2 FQNNGV.

The CDR3 reads CASSPRDRGGEQYF. In DNA, the CDR3 is TGTGCCAGCAGCCCCCGGGACAGGGGAGGCGAGCAGTACTTC. The V call is TRBV11-3, the J call TRBJ2-7; TRBD1 aligns across 10 bases. CDR3 length: 14 residues. J gave up 6 bases and V 5 bases, and 7 bases lay outside the gene matches. In germline, CDR1 is SGHNT, CDR2 YENEEA.

V gene TRBV30 combines with J gene TRBJ2-5; possibly TRBD2 for D (6 bases). The V end was cut by 3 bases, the J end by 5 bases, with 13 bases between. There are 13 residues in the CDR3. CDR1 and CDR2 (germline): GTSNPN, SVGIG (reference sequence). The CDR3 DNA follows: TGTGCCTGGAGCCGGGGGTGGTCGGAGACCCAGTACTTC. Residues: CAWSRGWSETQYF.

The V call is TRBV6-5, the J call TRBJ2-2, with TRBD1 matching 7 bases. After removal of 4 bases from V and 8 bases from J, the junction contained 1 base not matched to a gene. The CDR3 sequence is 12 residues long. The V gene's germline CDR1 is MNHEY and CDR2 SVGAGI. CDR3 residues: CASSSRGGELFF. Here the CDR3 DNA reads TGTGCCAGCAGTTCCAGGGGGGGGGAGCTGTTTTTT.

The sample holds a few counts of this clone. The chain recombines TRBV9 with TRBJ2-3, with 8 nucleotides matching TRBD2. The germline V gene encodes CDR1 SGDLS and CDR2 YYNGEE. The CDR3 totals 16 residues. V dropped 4 bases and J dropped 3; count of bases not matched to a gene: 10. As DNA, the CDR3 is TGTGCCAGCAGCTCCCCGACGGGGGGGGAGACAGATACGCAGTATTTT. Protein product: CASSSPTGGETDTQYF.

About this clone: The same CDR3 also results from other DNA sequences found in this sample. V is TRBV5-1 and J is TRBJ1-3, with D unclear. Germline CDR1 SGHRS, CDR2 YFSETQ. V lost 3 bases to trimming and J lost 4 bases, with 8 bases between them. This CDR3 comprises 13 residues. In nucleotides, the CDR3 is TGCGCCAGCAGCTCCGGACTCGGAAACACCATATATTTT. It is translated as CASSSGLGNTIYF.

The rearrangement joins TRBV23-1 to TRBJ2-2; perhaps TRBD1 as D (5 bases). TRBV23-1 is annotated as an ORF whose role is uncertain. Deletions cut 3 bases from V and 5 bases from J, with 13 bases between. The CDR3 length is 15 residues. The CDR3 DNA reads TGCGCCAGCAGTCAGCCCAGGGTACGAACCGGGGAGCTGTTTTTT. Its protein product is CASSQPRVRTGELFF.